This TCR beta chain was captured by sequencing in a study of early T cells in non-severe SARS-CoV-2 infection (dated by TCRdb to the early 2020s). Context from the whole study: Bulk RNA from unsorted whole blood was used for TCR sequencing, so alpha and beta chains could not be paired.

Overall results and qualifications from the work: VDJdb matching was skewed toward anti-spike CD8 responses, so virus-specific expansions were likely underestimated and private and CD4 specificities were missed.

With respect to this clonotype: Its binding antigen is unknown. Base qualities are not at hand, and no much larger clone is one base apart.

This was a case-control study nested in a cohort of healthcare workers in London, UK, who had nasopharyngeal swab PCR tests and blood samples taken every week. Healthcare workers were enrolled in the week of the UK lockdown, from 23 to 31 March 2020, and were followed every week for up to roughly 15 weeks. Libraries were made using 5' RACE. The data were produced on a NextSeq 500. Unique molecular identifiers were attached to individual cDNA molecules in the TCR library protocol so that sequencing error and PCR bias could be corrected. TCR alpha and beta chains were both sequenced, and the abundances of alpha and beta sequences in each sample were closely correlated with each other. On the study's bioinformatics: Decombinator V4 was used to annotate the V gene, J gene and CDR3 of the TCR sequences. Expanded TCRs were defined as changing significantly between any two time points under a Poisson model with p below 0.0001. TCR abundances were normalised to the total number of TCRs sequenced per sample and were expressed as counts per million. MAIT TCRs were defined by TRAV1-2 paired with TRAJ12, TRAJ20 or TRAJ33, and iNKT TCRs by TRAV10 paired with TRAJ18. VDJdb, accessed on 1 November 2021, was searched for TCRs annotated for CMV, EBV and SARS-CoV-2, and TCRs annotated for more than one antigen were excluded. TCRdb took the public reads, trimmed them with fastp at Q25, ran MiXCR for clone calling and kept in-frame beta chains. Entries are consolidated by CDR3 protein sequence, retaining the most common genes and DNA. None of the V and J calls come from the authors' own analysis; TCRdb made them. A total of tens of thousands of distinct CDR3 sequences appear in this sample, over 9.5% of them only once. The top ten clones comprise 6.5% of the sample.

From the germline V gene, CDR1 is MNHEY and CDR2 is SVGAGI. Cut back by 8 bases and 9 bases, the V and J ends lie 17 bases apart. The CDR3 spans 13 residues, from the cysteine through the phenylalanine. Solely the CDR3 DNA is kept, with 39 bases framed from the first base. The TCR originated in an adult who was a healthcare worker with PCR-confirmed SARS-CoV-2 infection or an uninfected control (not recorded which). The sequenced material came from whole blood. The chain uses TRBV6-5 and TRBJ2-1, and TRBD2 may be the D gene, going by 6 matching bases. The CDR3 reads CASWDHGRSEQFF. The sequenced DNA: TGTGCCAGCTGGGACCACGGGAGATCTGAGCAGTTCTTC.